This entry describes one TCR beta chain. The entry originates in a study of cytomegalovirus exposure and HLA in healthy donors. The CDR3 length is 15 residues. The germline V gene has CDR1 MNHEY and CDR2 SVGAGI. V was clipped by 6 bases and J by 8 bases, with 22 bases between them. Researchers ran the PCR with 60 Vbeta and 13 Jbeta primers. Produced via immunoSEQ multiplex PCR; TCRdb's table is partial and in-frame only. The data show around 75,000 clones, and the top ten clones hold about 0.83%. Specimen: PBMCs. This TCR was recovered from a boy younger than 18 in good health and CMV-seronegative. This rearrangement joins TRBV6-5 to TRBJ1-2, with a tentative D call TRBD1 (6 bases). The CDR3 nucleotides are TGTGCCAGCAGAAGGACAGACTTCACACCCTACGGCTACACCTTC. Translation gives CASRRTDFTPYGYTF.